The 28 T cell receptor beta chains presented below share a single source sample, sequenced in a study of T cells in Graves' hyperthyroidism and ophthalmopathy. The CDR3 regions of TCR beta were amplified from RNA transcripts. TCR CDR3 underwent first-round RT-PCR with the HTBI primer set. From the multiplex PCR reads, TCRdb called clonotypes with MiXCR, one entry per CDR3 protein. Among approximately 220,000 distinct CDR3 sequences listed, around 20% were seen once. Sequenced sample: blood. The source is a middle-aged man with Graves' hyperthyroidism.

The V gene is TRBV7-9, the J gene TRBJ1-2, with TRBD1 as a possible D gene (5 bases). Germline-derived CDR1 and CDR2 are SEHNR and FQNEAQ (reference sequence). The CDR3 spans 13 residues. The V end lost 4 bases, the J end lost 5 bases, and 11 bases lay between the germline ends. The CDR3 bases are TGTGCCAGCAGCTCAGGACACACTTATGGCTACACCTTC. Its translation: CASSSGHTYGYTF.

The chain employs TRBV7-9 and TRBJ1-2; 11 bases line up with TRBD1. The CDR3 is 14 residues long. V dropped 5 bases and J dropped 6; count of bases not matched to a gene: 5. From germline, CDR1 is SEHNR and CDR2 FQNEAQ (reference sequence). The CDR3 here is CASSNRDRGDGYTF. As DNA, the CDR3 is TGTGCCAGCAGCAACCGGGACAGGGGGGATGGCTACACCTTC.

In its sample, this clonotype was seen a few times. The chain recombines TRBV11-2 with TRBJ2-7; TRBD1 agrees at 8 bases. The CDR3 is 15 amino acids. V lost 4 bases to trimming and J lost 1 base; unmatched junction nucleotides: 6. Germline assignment: CDR1 SGHAT and CDR2 FQNNGV. The CDR3 region has the DNA TGTGCCAGCAGCTACAGGGGGACAACTTCCTACGAGCAGTACTTC. Protein sequence: CASSYRGTTSYEQYF.

Comment on this clonotype: This may be a read error, as it is one base from a much larger clone. The chain employs TRBV27 and TRBJ2-3, with D possibly matching TRBD1 (6 bases). The CDR3 runs to 15 residues. The germline V and J ends were trimmed by 3 bases and 12 bases, with 22 bases remaining between them. Germline-derived CDR1 and CDR2 are MNHEY and SMNVEV (reference sequence). The CDR3 region is CASSFDNRVRQPQYF. CDR3 in DNA: TGTGCCAGCAGTTTCGATAACAGGGTTAGGCAGCCCCAGTATTTT.

Details on this clonotype: A much larger clonotype is one base distant, so this may be a read error. The chain links TRBV28 to TRBJ2-1; D is tentatively TRBD1 or TRBD2 (5 bases each). The CDR3 contains 14 residues. Germline V gives CDR1 MDHEN, CDR2 SYDVKM. CDR3 region: CASLQRGSYNGQFF. The CDR3 nucleotides are TGTGCCAGTTTGCAGAGGGGCTCCTACAATGGGCAGTTCTTC.

This clonotype was picked up many times. The chain joins TRBV20-1 to TRBJ1-1; D unclear. This CDR3 is built from 14 residues. V gave up 5 bases and J gave up 5 bases, with 18 bases separating them. CDR1 DFQATT and CDR2 SNEGSKA come from the germline V gene (reference sequence). The CDR3 sequence: CSAPEGVARTEAFF. CDR3 in DNA: TGCAGTGCTCCCGAAGGCGTGGCTCGAACTGAAGCTTTCTTT.

This clonotype appeared many times. The chain has TRBV5-1 and TRBJ2-3; perhaps TRBD1 as D (6 bases). V gave up 5 bases and J gave up 7 bases, with 17 bases separating them. The CDR3 extends over 14 amino acids. CDR1 and CDR2 from the germline V gene are SGHRS and YFSETQ. The CDR3 protein is CASRRQVLNNTQYF. CDR3 coding DNA: TGCGCCAGCAGACGACAGGTTTTAAACAATACGCAGTATTTT.

The chain joins TRBV6-1 to TRBJ2-5; TRBD2 matches 8 bases. The CDR3 is 15 residues long. From germline, CDR1 is MNHNS and CDR2 SASEGT. J gave up 7 bases and V 6 bases, and 13 bases lay outside the gene matches. The CDR3: CASRILAGHLGTQYF. The CDR3 coding sequence is TGTGCCAGCAGAATCCTAGCGGGCCACCTCGGGACCCAGTACTTC.

This clonotype was seen many times. The V gene is TRBV20-1, the J gene TRBJ2-1, with 10 bases aligning to TRBD1. This CDR3 contains 13 residues. Trimming removed 6 bases from V and 5 bases from J; junction bases left unmatched: 4. Germline assignment: CDR1 DFQATT and CDR2 SNEGSKA (reference sequence). This chain's CDR3 is CSALDRGNNEQFF. CDR3 in DNA: TGCAGTGCGCTGGACAGGGGGAACAATGAGCAGTTCTTC.

The genes are TRBV20-1 and TRBJ1-4; TRBD1 might be the D (6 bases). The germline gives CDR1 DFQATT, CDR2 SNEGSKA (reference sequence). V shed 6 bases and J shed 3 bases, with 20 bases lying between them. There are 16 residues in the CDR3. CDR3 bases: TGCAGTGCCGAGGGGGGGGGCATTGAGGCTAATGAAAAACTGTTTTTT. This codes for CSAEGGGIEANEKLFF.

The chain carries TRBV19 and TRBJ1-1; D call uncertain. In germline, CDR1 is LNHDA, CDR2 SQIVND (reference sequence). Between the trimmed V and J ends, which lost 7 bases and 1 base, there was a span of 7 bases. The CDR3 sequence is 12 residues long. The CDR3 reads CASITANTEAFF. DNA of the CDR3: TGTGCCAGTATCACTGCGAACACTGAAGCTTTCTTT.

This sequence joins TRBV27 and TRBJ1-5; no definite D call. V lost 3 bases and J 2 bases, leaving 14 bases between the germline ends. The CDR3 loop spans 16 amino acids. CDR1 and CDR2 (germline): MNHEY, SMNVEV (reference sequence). The CDR3 DNA sequence: TGTGCCAGCAGTTTGTCGAGAAGGGTTGGCAATCAGCCCCAGCATTTT. Its translation: CASSLSRRVGNQPQHF.

At least ten counts were recorded for this clonotype. The chain joins TRBV7-8 to TRBJ1-1; possibly TRBD1 for D (5 bases). In germline, CDR1 is SGHVS, CDR2 FQNEAQ. The CDR3 spans 16 residues. V was trimmed by 4 bases and J by 0 bases, leaving 15 bases between them. CDR3 amino acids: CASSSSRVPMNTEAFF. The CDR3 region has the DNA TGTGCCAGCAGCTCAAGCAGGGTGCCCATGAACACTGAAGCTTTCTTT.

Many counts were recorded for this clonotype. V is TRBV5-1 and J is TRBJ2-3; 7 bases agree with TRBD1. The CDR3 contains 14 residues. Germline values: CDR1 SGHRS, CDR2 YFSETQ. V was clipped by 0 bases and J by 6 bases; unmatched bases: 4. The CDR3 is CASSLGQGLDTQYF. The CDR3 DNA reads as TGCGCCAGCAGCTTGGGACAGGGTCTTGATACGCAGTATTTT.

This clonotype has more than one count but fewer than ten. CDR3 DNA sequence: TGTGCCAGCAGCCAGCCTAGCGGTGAAAACCAAGAGACCCAGTACTTC. Its protein product is CASSQPSGENQETQYF. V usage is TRBV4-2 and J usage is TRBJ2-5; 7 nucleotides match TRBD2. The CDR3 has 16 amino acids. V lost 3 bases to trimming and J lost 0 bases; unmatched junction nucleotides: 7. Germline V gives CDR1 LGHNA, CDR2 YNFKEQ.

The table lists this clonotype with many counts. This sequence joins TRBV28 and TRBJ2-3; 9 bases agree with TRBD2. This CDR3 comprises 14 residues. Germline V CDR1 and CDR2: MDHEN, SYDVKM. Losses at the gene ends were 8 bases for V and 3 bases for J; bases not matched to a gene: 6. CDR3 nucleotide sequence: TGTGCCAGCTCGACTAGCGGATCAACAGATACGCAGTATTTT. Encoded protein: CASSTSGSTDTQYF.

This clonotype was recorded at least ten times. DNA of the CDR3: TGTGCCAGTAGTATTACGAGGGGGACGTTTGCTTTCTTT. It encodes CASSITRGTFAFF. This chain links TRBV19 with TRBJ1-1, with D perhaps TRBD1 (6 bases). Germline V lookup: CDR1 LNHDA, CDR2 SQIVND (reference sequence). CDR3 length equals 13 residues. V lost 3 bases and J 11 bases, leaving 16 bases between the germline ends.

In its sample, this clonotype was seen many times. The J gene is TRBJ2-5, the V gene TRBV7-2, with D unresolved. Germline V lookup: CDR1 SGHTA, CDR2 FQGNSA. V lost 4 bases, J lost 2 bases, and 14 bases lay in between. This CDR3 contains 15 residues. The CDR3 DNA reads TGTGCCAGCAGCTCCCCTCGGGTGGGACAAGAGACCCAGTACTTC. Its protein is CASSSPRVGQETQYF.

The sample holds many counts of this clonotype. The chain joins TRBV12-3 or TRBV12-4 to TRBJ2-2, with D unclear. The length of the CDR3 is 12 residues. Trimming left V 6 bases short and J 9 bases short, with 11 bases between. The chain's CDR3 is CASSPGVWELFF. CDR3 nucleotides: TGTGCCAGCAGCCCTGGGGTGTGGGAGCTGTTTTTT.

This clonotype was counted a few times. V is TRBV7-9 and J is TRBJ1-1, with D possibly being TRBD1 (6 bases). V lost 5 bases and J 5 bases, leaving 15 bases between the germline ends. This CDR3 spans 14 amino acids. Per the germline V gene, CDR1 is SEHNR and CDR2 is FQNEAQ (reference sequence). This CDR3 is CASSGEGVPTEAFF. The CDR3 DNA is TGTGCCAGCAGCGGAGAGGGGGTTCCTACTGAAGCTTTCTTT.

This clonotype was seen repeatedly, ten times or more. The chain is built from TRBV6-2 or TRBV6-3 and TRBJ1-1, with 11 bases matching TRBD1. V lost 2 bases to trimming and J lost 4 bases; unmatched junction nucleotides: 6. Germline V gene lookup returns CDR1 MNHEY and CDR2 SVGEGT. CDR3 length equals 16 residues. The CDR3 region is CASSYRTGGVGTEAFF. The CDR3 bases are TGTGCCAGCAGTTACCGGACAGGGGGCGTAGGCACTGAAGCTTTCTTT.

This clonotype was counted ten times or more. The chain employs TRBV5-1 and TRBJ1-3; 7 bases are shared with TRBD1. Germline values: CDR1 SGHRS, CDR2 YFSETQ. The V gene end was trimmed by 0 bases and the J gene end by 2 bases; junction bases not matched to a gene: 5. The CDR3 sequence is 16 residues long. The CDR3 DNA follows: TGCGCCAGCAGCTTGGTTTCTGGGACAGCTGGAAACACCATATATTTT. It yields the protein CASSLVSGTAGNTIYF.

This clonotype was counted at least ten times. V and J are TRBV5-1 and TRBJ2-7; 9 nucleotides match TRBD1. This CDR3 contains 15 residues. Germline CDR1 is SGHRS and CDR2 is YFSETQ. The V gene end was trimmed by 0 bases and the J gene end by 5 bases; junction bases not matched to a gene: 6. DNA of the CDR3: TGCGCCAGCAGCTTGGGCGGGACAGGGACTCACGAGCAGTACTTC. Amino acid sequence: CASSLGGTGTHEQYF.

Ten or more counts support this clonotype. The gene calls are TRBV20-1 and TRBJ1-5; D not certain. The germline V gene encodes CDR1 DFQATT and CDR2 SNEGSKA (reference sequence). CDR3 length: 15 amino acids. Trimming removed 2 bases at V and 0 bases at J, with 11 bases between. The CDR3 sequence: CSARSGKYSNQPQHF. CDR3 DNA: TGCAGTGCTAGATCCGGAAAGTATAGCAATCAGCCCCAGCATTTT.

This chain links TRBV20-1 with TRBJ2-1; 7 bases are shared with TRBD1. Germline lookup yields CDR1 DFQATT and CDR2 SNEGSKA (reference sequence). The CDR3 extends over 16 amino acids. J lost 6 bases, V lost 0 bases, and 11 bases had no gene match. For the CDR3, the DNA is TGCAGTGCTAGAGATCAGACGGGACAGTTTCTCAATGAGCAGTTCTTC. Translating gives CSARDQTGQFLNEQFF.

This clonotype was counted many times. The chain carries TRBV2 and TRBJ1-4, with a weak D call TRBD1 (6 bases). This CDR3 has 15 residues. CDR1 and CDR2 (germline): SNHLY, FYNNEI. V lost 0 bases, J lost 7 bases, and 12 bases lay in between. The CDR3 sequence: CASSEARGAGEKLFF. Written as DNA, the CDR3 is TGTGCCAGCAGTGAAGCGCGGGGGGCGGGTGAAAAACTGTTTTTT.

This clonotype was counted only a few times. The J gene is TRBJ2-3, the V gene TRBV20-1, with D uncertain. Germline assignment: CDR1 DFQATT and CDR2 SNEGSKA (reference sequence). CDR3 size: 13 residues. V dropped 0 bases and J dropped 9 bases, with 13 bases sitting between them. The CDR3 sequence is CSARDFVAETQYF. CDR3 coding DNA: TGCAGTGCTAGAGACTTCGTGGCGGAGACGCAGTATTTT.

Many counts were recorded for this clonotype. The V gene is TRBV7-8, the J gene TRBJ2-7; 8 nucleotides align to TRBD1. The CDR3 loop spans 16 amino acids. The germline gives CDR1 SGHVS, CDR2 FQNEAQ. Unmatched junction bases numbered 14, after V lost 5 bases and J lost 5 bases. CDR3 bases: TGTGCCAGCAGCCCCAGGGCAGGGACAGGAACCAACGAGCAGTACTTC. This sequence encodes CASSPRAGTGTNEQYF.